This T cell receptor beta chain is drawn from a study of cytomegalovirus exposure and HLA in healthy donors. The PCR was carried out with 60 Vbeta primers and 13 Jbeta primers. The assay was immunoSEQ multiplex PCR, and TCRdb's table has in-frame clones only and misses some. The sample consists of fewer than 200,000 clones, about four fifths of them appearing once. Points on this clone: The target antigen is unknown.

Study conclusions and caveats: Confirmation was obtained in vitro that a few CMV-associated chains are specific for CMV antigens.

The sample taken for sequencing was PBMCs. The receptor's source is a woman aged 18-29 years in good health and CMV-seronegative.

This chain's CDR3 is CASSSSGTAQETQYF. The CDR3 DNA sequence: TGTGCCAGCAGTTCATCCGGGACAGCCCAAGAGACCCAGTACTTC. J is TRBJ2-5 and V is TRBV28, with 7 bases identical to TRBD1. In germline, CDR1 is MDHEN, CDR2 SYDVKM. The CDR3 has 15 residues. V lost 4 bases and J lost 1; bases outside the gene matches: 6.